The 8 T cell receptor beta chains below come from one sample, sequenced in a study of control samples from healthy donors and cancer patients. Clones were read by immunoSEQ multiplex PCR, and TCRdb kept only the in-frame ones, dropping some. Of 70,000 to 100,000 clones listed, around nine tenths are singletons. Sample: PBMCs. These receptors all come from a woman in her fifties or sixties with head and neck cancer.

The V and J genes are TRBV30 and TRBJ2-7, with TRBD2 matching over 7 bases. The CDR3 has 14 amino acids. Germline trimming cut 2 bases from V and 2 bases from J; bases unmatched to any gene: 6. The germline V gene has CDR1 GTSNPN and CDR2 SVGIG (reference sequence). Here the CDR3 DNA reads TGTGCCTGGAGTATCACTAGCGCAACCTACGAGCAGTACTTC. The encoded protein is CAWSITSATYEQYF.

The V call is TRBV7-2, the J call TRBJ2-7; TRBD1 aligns across 12 bases. This CDR3 is 14 amino acids long. V lost 2 bases to trimming and J lost 9 bases; unmatched junction nucleotides: 5. CDR1 and CDR2 from the germline V gene are SGHTA and FQGNSA. CDR3 in DNA: TGTGCCAGCAGCTTAACCGGGACAGGGGGCGGGCAGTACTTC. Encoded protein: CASSLTGTGGGQYF.

The genes are TRBV11-2 and TRBJ2-5; D not certain. Trimming removed 0 bases at V and 1 base at J, with 6 bases between. Germline V gene sequence: CDR1 SGHAT, CDR2 FQNNGV. The CDR3 runs to 14 residues. The CDR3 DNA is TGTGCCAGCAGCTTAGATCTCACCCAAGAGACCCAGTACTTC. Its translation: CASSLDLTQETQYF.

This clone showed up just once. The V and J genes are TRBV24-1 and TRBJ2-2, with 10 positions matching TRBD1. The CDR3 loop spans 19 amino acids. Germline V gene sequence: CDR1 KGHDR, CDR2 SFDVKD. Trimming at V came to 2 bases and at J to 0 bases, leaving 8 bases not matched to a gene. This chain's CDR3 is CATSDWLMDRGTNTGELFF. The CDR3, as DNA: TGTGCCACCAGTGATTGGCTGATGGACAGGGGGACGAACACCGGGGAGCTGTTTTTT.

The chain links TRBV6-5 to TRBJ1-1; D uncertain. Germline V gene data show CDR1 as MNHEY and CDR2 as SVGAGI. The CDR3 contains 15 residues. Trimming removed 9 bases at V and 1 base at J, with 18 bases between. CDR3 sequence: CASTRTQTSNTEAFF. The DNA of the CDR3 is TGTGCCAGTACTAGGACCCAGACCTCGAACACTGAAGCTTTCTTT.

This sequence joins TRBV14 and TRBJ1-5; D ambiguous. Per the germline V gene, CDR1 is SGHDN and CDR2 is FVKESK. CDR3 length: 13 amino acids. V lost 0 bases to trimming and J lost 8 bases, with 8 bases between them. CDR3 amino acids: CASSQEIWEPQHF. The CDR3 nucleotides read TGTGCCAGCAGCCAAGAGATTTGGGAGCCCCAGCATTTT.

The chain links TRBV6-6 to TRBJ2-3; 10 bases agree with TRBD2. The CDR3 runs 16 residues. J was trimmed by 4 bases and V by 0 bases; bases with no gene match: 4. Germline assignment: CDR1 MNHNY and CDR2 SVGAGI (reference sequence). This CDR3 reads CASSYSSSGSPDTQYF. The CDR3 DNA sequence: TGTGCCAGCAGTTACTCTTCTAGCGGGAGTCCAGATACGCAGTATTTT.

This clone was found a few times. This chain connects TRBV24-1 to TRBJ2-7, with D possibly being TRBD1 or TRBD2 (5 bases each). This CDR3 contains 13 residues. With 12 bases removed from V and 0 bases from J, the gap between germline ends came to 14 bases. Germline CDR1 reads KGHDR; CDR2 reads SFDVKD. This CDR3 reads CAFRGASSYEQYF. The CDR3 DNA is TGTGCCTTCCGAGGGGCGAGCTCCTACGAGCAGTACTTC.